What follows is one TCR beta chain and its context. Assay used: immunoSEQ multiplex PCR; TCRdb lists only in-frame clones, some missing. The sample includes roughly 260,000 clones, about 91% of them seen just once. The sample is drawn from a study of blood T cell repertoires in COVID-19. As for the study in general: The study drew acute and convalescent COVID-19 samples from the United States, Italy and Spain. Sources were T cells, B-cell-depleted T cells, or PBMCs; the material itself was cDNA or gDNA.

Patients at the Seattle site were enrolled during active infection and followed longitudinally. This sequence was found in a person under 30 with COVID-19, enrolled during active disease. The sequencing sample was made of peripheral blood.

The CDR3 protein is CASSTGQQETQYF. The CDR3 DNA reads as TGCGCCAGCAGCACGGGACAGCAAGAGACCCAGTACTTC. The chain has TRBV5-1 and TRBJ2-5; 7 bases match TRBD1. Germline CDR1 is SGHRS and CDR2 is YFSETQ. There are 13 residues in the CDR3. The trim removed 4 bases at V and 2 bases at J, leaving 2 bases unmatched. Combining the CDR3 with reference TRBV5-1 and TRBJ2-5 gives the whole variable domain KAGVTQTPRYLIKTRGQQVTLSCSPISGHRSVSWYQQTPGQGLQFLFEYFSETQRNKGNFPGRFSGRQFSNSRSEMNVSTLELGDSALYLCASSTGQQETQYFGPGTRLLVL.